The rows below give T cell receptor beta chains drawn from one sample of a study of blood T cell repertoires in COVID-19. TCRdb's copy holds only in-frame clones and misses some; the assay was immunoSEQ multiplex PCR. The data hold under 300,000 clones, with about four fifths observed a single time. Material: peripheral blood. The receptors were sampled from a woman in her thirties or forties who had recovered from COVID-19. CDR3s include the opening cysteine and the closing phenylalanine or tryptophan. A D gene is named only where the DNA matches it firmly.

v_gene,j_gene,d_gene,CDR3aa,CDR3nt
TRBV5-1,TRBJ2-5,TRBD2,CATGPGGEETQYF,TGCGCCACTGGACCCGGGGGGGAAGAGACCCAGTACTTC
TRBV5-3,TRBJ1-5,NA,CARSLARPAEVKYSNQPQHF,TGTGCCAGAAGCTTGGCAAGGCCAGCAGAGGTCAAATATAGCAATCAGCCCCAGCATTTT
TRBV30,TRBJ1-6,NA,CAWREAKRQSSPLHF,TGTGCCTGGAGGGAGGCCAAACGACAATCCTCACCCCTCCACTTT
TRBV28,TRBJ2-3,TRBD2,CASSFGAGGSTDTQYF,TGTGCCAGCAGTTTTGGGGCGGGGGGGTCCACAGATACGCAGTATTTT
TRBV5-4,TRBJ1-1,NA,CASRLRPGHRNTEAFF,TGTGCCAGCAGGCTACGACCGGGACACAGAAACACTGAAGCTTTCTTT
TRBV5-1,TRBJ2-7,NA,CASSLAGGAYEQYF,TGCGCCAGCAGCTTGGCGGGGGGCGCCTACGAGCAGTACTTC
TRBV6-5,TRBJ1-1,NA,CASSYSRATLNTEAFF,TGTGCCAGCAGTTACTCCAGGGCGACTCTGAACACTGAAGCTTTCTTT
TRBV2,TRBJ2-7,NA,CASRRGGYEQYF,TGTGCCAGCAGACGTGGAGGTTACGAGCAGTACTTC
TRBV4-1,TRBJ2-7,NA,CASSQVYRSGEQYF,TGCGCCAGCAGCCAAGTGTACAGGTCGGGCGAGCAGTACTTC
TRBV10-3,TRBJ1-2,TRBD1,CAISEPPGTGGLANYGYTF,TGTGCCATCAGTGAGCCCCCCGGGACAGGGGGGTTAGCTAACTATGGCTACACCTTC
TRBV28,TRBJ2-7,TRBD1,CASSGTGWVREQYF,TGTGCCAGCAGCGGGACAGGGTGGGTGCGGGAGCAGTACTTC
TRBV4-1,TRBJ2-3,TRBD2,CASSQDMTSGGKGTQYF,TGCGCCAGCAGCCAAGATATGACTAGCGGGGGGAAGGGTACGCAGTATTTT
TRBV30,TRBJ2-1,NA,CAWSVTRNEQFF,TGTGCCTGGAGTGTGACACGCAATGAGCAGTTCTTC
TRBV3-1/TRBV3-2,TRBJ1-4,TRBD1,CASSQTPPGQNNEKLFF,TGTGCCAGCAGCCAAACCCCCCCGGGACAGAATAATGAAAAACTGTTTTTT
TRBV15,TRBJ2-7,NA,CATSRDRDTFYEQYF,TGTGCCACCAGCAGAGATAGGGACACATTCTACGAGCAGTACTTC
TRBV3-1/TRBV3-2,TRBJ1-5,TRBD1,CASSQYTGDVRHF,TGTGCCAGCAGCCAGTATACAGGGGACGTTCGGCATTTT
TRBV5-1,TRBJ1-2,NA,CASSPSSAGNGYTF,TGCGCCAGCAGCCCCTCATCCGCGGGGAATGGCTACACCTTC